What follows is one T cell receptor beta chain and its context. Its specificity is unknown. The sample comes from a study of blood T cells in healthy people across ages. Study observations and caveats: Compared with aged donors, long-lived donors showed fewer expanded clones, suggesting selection.

PCR was performed a second time for 7 to 11 cycles using a sample-barcoded 5' primer and a J-beta primer mix. In TCRdb, the 5' RACE reads were re-called with MiXCR into one record per CDR3 protein. The data hold hundreds of thousands of distinct CDR3 sequences, with roughly 20% observed a single time. Total RNA extracted from each sample amounted to at least 6 micrograms. Germline V CDR1 and CDR2: SEHNR, FQNEAQ (reference sequence). Trimming cost V 6 bases and J 0 bases, with 15 bases left between them. The CDR3 runs to 16 residues. V and J are TRBV7-9 and TRBJ1-3; D call uncertain. The sequence came from a man aged 65 to 79 in good health. Material for sequencing was blood. In nucleotides, the CDR3 is TGTGCCAGCAGTACCAGTAACTTCAACTCTGGAAACACCATATATTTT. Translation: CASSTSNFNSGNTIYF.